This TCR beta chain appears in the sequencing data of a study of cytomegalovirus exposure and HLA in healthy donors. The overall study: The study placed approximately 78% of its 398 genotyped donors in the Caucasian-associated ancestry cluster.

Germline V gene data show CDR1 as KGHSH and CDR2 as LQKENI. V was cut by 6 bases and J by 2 bases, with 13 bases left in between. The CDR3 runs to 14 residues. Notes on the study in general: Per a prior analysis, the majority of TCR beta V segments were productive roughly 87% or roughly 30% of the time. A later analysis, which compared TCR beta chains of equal frequency, found the HLA-associated ones more clonally expanded.

Each of the donors was a healthy bone marrow donor. The PCR ran on 60 Vbeta and 13 Jbeta primers. Libraries were prepared by immunoSEQ multiplex PCR; TCRdb keeps only in-frame clonotypes and omits some of them. The sample lists about 190,000 clones, roughly 85% occurring once. A note on this clone: Its matching antigen is unknown.

The chain recombines TRBV18 with TRBJ2-5; possibly TRBD1 for D (5 bases). The sequencing sample was made of PBMCs. This clonotype originated in a boy between 2 and 10 years old in good health and CMV-seronegative. CDR3 sequence (DNA): TGTGCCAGCTCTCCCGGACAATCTCAAGAGACCCAGTACTTC. Protein product: CASSPGQSQETQYF. Filled out from reference TRBV18 and TRBJ2-5, the complete variable domain reads NAGVMQNPRHLVRRRGQEARLRCSPMKGHSHVYWYRQLPEEGLKFMVYLQKENIIDESGMPKERFSAEFPKEGPSILRIQQVVRGDSAAYFCASSPGQSQETQYFGPGTRLLVL.